This T cell receptor beta chain appears in the sequencing data of a study of CD8+CD57+ T cells in acquired aplastic anemia. This CDR3 is built from 15 residues. Trimming pared 6 bases from V and 0 bases from J, leaving 12 bases between. In germline, CDR1 is SGHRS, CDR2 YFSETQ. TCR beta VDJ and CDR3 were profiled, and genomic DNA was the template. TCRdb analysed the reads with MiXCR anew, one entry per CDR3 protein. The table lists roughly 190,000 distinct CDR3 sequences, 48% of them singletons. The sequenced patients had an expansion of CD8+CD57+ cells seen by flow cytometry. Study results and caveats: Common to patients and controls were 25 to 30 CD8+ CDR3 sequences.

To note about this clonotype: The antigen is not known.

Sequencing was carried out using sorted CD4+, CD8+, or CD8+CD57+ T cells (not recorded which) from PBMCs. The chain joins TRBV5-1 to TRBJ2-2, with D hard to call. The TCR originated in a human donor with aplastic anemia. CDR3 sequence (DNA): TGCGCCAGCATTGCCCGCCCGGCGAACACCGGGGAGCTGTTTTTT. This gives the protein CASIARPANTGELFF.